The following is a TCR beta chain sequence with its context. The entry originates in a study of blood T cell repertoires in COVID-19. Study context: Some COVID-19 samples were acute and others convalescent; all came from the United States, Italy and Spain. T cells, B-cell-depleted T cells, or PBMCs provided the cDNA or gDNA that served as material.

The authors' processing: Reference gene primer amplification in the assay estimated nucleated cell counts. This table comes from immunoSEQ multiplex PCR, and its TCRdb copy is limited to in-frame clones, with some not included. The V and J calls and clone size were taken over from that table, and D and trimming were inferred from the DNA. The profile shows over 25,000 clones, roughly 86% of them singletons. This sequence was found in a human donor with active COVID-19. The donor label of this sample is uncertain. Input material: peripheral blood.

Here the CDR3 DNA reads TGTGCCAGCAGACTAAACGAACAGGGGACGTGGGAGACCCAGTACTTC. It yields the protein CASRLNEQGTWETQYF. The gene calls are TRBV5-5 and TRBJ2-5; 7 bases agree with TRBD1. This CDR3 has 16 residues. Germline CDR1 reads SGHKS; CDR2 reads YYEKEE (reference sequence). V gave up 5 bases and J gave up 5 bases; unmatched junction bases: 15.